This TCR beta chain was captured in a study of neurological immune-mediated disorders. Across the study: The study included about 35 multiple sclerosis patients, some 30 relapsing-remitting and 3 secondary progressive. Study findings and constraints: The study found no CDR3 amino acid sequences shared by expanded clones across subjects, suggesting private repertoires in all groups.

Unsorted libraries were generated from 2 million PBMCs held at -80 degrees C. TCRdb re-analysed the 5' RACE reads in MiXCR, keeping a single row per CDR3 protein. This sample has about 95,000 distinct CDR3 sequences, with roughly 4% found just once. Looked up from germline, CDR1 is MDHEN and CDR2 is SYDVKM. This CDR3 is built from 22 residues. Trimming cost V 2 bases and J 3 bases; bases outside gene matches: 26. Remarks on this clonotype: No antigen is known for it.

This TCR derives from a woman between 18 and 29 years old with multiple sclerosis. Material: PBMCs. The V call is TRBV28, the J call TRBJ2-7, with 9 bases fitting TRBD1. In DNA, the CDR3 is TGTGCCAGCAGTTTACCTTCCAAGGAGTCGGACAGGGGCATGCATCGCGTCTACGAGCAGTACTTC. Translating gives CASSLPSKESDRGMHRVYEQYF. Together with reference TRBV28 and TRBJ2-7, the CDR3 gives the full variable domain: DVKVTQSSRYLVKRTGEKVFLECVQDMDHENMFWYRQDPGLGLRLIYFSYDVKMKEKGDIPEGYSVSREKKERFSLILESASTNQTSMYLCASSLPSKESDRGMHRVYEQYFGPGTRLTVT.